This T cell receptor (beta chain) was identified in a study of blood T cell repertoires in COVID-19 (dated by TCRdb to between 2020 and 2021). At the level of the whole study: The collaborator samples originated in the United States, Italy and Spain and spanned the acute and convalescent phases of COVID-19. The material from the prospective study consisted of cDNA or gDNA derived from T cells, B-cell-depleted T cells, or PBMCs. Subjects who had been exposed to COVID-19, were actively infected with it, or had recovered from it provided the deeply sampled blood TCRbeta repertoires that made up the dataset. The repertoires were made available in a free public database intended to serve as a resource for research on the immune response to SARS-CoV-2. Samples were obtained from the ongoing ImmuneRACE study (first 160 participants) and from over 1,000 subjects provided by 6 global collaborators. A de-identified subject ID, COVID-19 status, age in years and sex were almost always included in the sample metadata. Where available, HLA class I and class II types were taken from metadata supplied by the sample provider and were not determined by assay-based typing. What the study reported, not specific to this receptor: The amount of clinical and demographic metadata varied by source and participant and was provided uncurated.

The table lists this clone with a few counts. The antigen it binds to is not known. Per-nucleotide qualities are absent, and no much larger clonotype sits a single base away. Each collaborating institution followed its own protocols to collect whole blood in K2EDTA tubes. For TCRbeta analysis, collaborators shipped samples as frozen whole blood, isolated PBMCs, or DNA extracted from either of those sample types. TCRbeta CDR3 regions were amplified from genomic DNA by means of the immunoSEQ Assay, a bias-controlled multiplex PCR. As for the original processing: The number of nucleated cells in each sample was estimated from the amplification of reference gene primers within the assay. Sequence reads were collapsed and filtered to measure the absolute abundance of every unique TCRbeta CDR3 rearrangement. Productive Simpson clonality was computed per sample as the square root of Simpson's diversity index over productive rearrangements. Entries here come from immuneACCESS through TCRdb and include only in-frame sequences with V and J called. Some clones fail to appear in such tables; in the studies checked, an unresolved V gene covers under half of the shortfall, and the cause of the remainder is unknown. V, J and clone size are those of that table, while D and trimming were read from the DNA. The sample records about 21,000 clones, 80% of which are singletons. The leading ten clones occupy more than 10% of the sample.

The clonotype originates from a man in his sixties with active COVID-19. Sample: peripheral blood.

In nucleotide form, the sequence is TGTGCCAGCAGTTCCGGGGGTAGCAATCAGCCCCAGCATTTT. Translated, it reads CASSSGGSNQPQHF. The chain joins TRBV28 to TRBJ1-5, and TRBD1 may be the D gene, going by 5 matching bases. Including the terminal cysteine and phenylalanine, the CDR3 comprises 14 residues. Of all the DNA, just the CDR3 is kept, 42 bases in frame from base 1. CDR1 MDHEN and CDR2 SYDVKM were looked up in the germline V gene. V and J lose 4 bases and 0 bases, and a span of 7 bases separates them.